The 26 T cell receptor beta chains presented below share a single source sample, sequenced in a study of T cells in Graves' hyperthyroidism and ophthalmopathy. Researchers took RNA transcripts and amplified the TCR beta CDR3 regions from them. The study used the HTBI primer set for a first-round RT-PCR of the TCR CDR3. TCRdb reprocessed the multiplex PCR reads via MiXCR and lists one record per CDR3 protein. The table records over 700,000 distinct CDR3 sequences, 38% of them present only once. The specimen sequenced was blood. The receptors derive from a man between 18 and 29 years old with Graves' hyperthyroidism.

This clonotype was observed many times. CDR3 nucleotide sequence: TGCAGCGTCGGACCTACAGGGAGCCCTGAAGCTTTCTTT. Translation gives CSVGPTGSPEAFF. The chain couples TRBV29-1 to TRBJ1-1, with D maybe TRBD1 (6 bases). Trimming left V 6 bases short and J 6 bases short, with 17 bases between. The CDR3 extends over 13 amino acids. CDR1 is SQVTM, CDR2 ANQGSEA, per germline.

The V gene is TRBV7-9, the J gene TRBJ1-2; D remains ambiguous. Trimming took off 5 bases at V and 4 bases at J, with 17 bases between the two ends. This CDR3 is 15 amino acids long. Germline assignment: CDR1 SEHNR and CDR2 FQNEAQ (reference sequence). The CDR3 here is CASSLARGWSYGYTF. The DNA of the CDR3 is TGTGCCAGCAGCCTGGCGCGGGGTTGGAGCTATGGCTACACCTTC.

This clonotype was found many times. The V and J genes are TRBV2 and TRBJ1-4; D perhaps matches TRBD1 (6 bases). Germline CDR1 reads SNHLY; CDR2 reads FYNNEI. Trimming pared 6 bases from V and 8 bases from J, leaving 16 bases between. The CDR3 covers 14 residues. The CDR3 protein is CASSAGVRKEKLFF. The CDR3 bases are TGTGCCAGCAGCGCAGGGGTTAGGAAGGAAAAACTGTTTTTT.

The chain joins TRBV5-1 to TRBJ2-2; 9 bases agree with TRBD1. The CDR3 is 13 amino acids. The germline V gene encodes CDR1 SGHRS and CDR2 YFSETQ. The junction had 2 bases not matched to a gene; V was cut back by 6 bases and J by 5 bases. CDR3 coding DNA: TGCGCCAGCACGGACAGGGGTACCGGGGAGCTGTTTTTT. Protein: CASTDRGTGELFF.

CDR3 region: CATSPGQGIGYGYTF. The CDR3 DNA sequence: TGTGCCACCAGCCCCGGACAGGGGATAGGCTATGGCTACACCTTC. This chain joins TRBV15 and TRBJ1-2; 9 bases align to TRBD1. The CDR3 is 15 amino acids. Germline loops: CDR1 LNHNV, CDR2 YYDKDF (reference sequence). The J segment lost 4 bases and the V segment lost 5 bases, leaving 8 bases of the junction unmatched.

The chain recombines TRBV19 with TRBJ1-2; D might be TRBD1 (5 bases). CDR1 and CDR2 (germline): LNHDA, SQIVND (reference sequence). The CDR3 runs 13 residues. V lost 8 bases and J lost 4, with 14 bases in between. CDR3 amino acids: CASYGQGGYGYTF. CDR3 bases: TGTGCCAGTTACGGGCAGGGTGGCTATGGCTACACCTTC.

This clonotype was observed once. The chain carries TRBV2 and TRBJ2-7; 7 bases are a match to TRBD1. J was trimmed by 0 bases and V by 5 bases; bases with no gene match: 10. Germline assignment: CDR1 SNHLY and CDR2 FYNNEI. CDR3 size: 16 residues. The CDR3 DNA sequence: TGTGCCAGCAGTTACTCGAGGTCAGGGGGCTCCTACGAGCAGTACTTC. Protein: CASSYSRSGGSYEQYF.

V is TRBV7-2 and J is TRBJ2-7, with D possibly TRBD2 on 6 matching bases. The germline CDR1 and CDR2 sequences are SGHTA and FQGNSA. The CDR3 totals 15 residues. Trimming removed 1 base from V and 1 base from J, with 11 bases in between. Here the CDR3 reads CASSLGSGFSYEQYF. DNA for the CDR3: TGTGCCAGCAGCTTAGGTAGCGGATTTTCCTACGAGCAGTACTTC.

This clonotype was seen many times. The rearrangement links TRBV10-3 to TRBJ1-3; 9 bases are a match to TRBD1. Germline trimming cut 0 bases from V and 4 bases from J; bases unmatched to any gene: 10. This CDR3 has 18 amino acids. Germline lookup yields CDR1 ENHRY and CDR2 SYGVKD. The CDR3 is CAISESPTGTGFGNTIYF. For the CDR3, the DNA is TGTGCCATCAGTGAGTCCCCTACCGGGACAGGGTTCGGAAACACCATATATTTT.

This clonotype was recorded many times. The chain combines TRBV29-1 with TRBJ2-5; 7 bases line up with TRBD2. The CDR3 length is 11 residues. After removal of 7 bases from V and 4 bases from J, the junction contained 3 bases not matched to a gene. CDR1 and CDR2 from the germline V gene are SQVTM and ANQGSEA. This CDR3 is CSAGGSETQYF. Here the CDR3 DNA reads TGCAGCGCCGGGGGGTCAGAGACCCAGTACTTC.

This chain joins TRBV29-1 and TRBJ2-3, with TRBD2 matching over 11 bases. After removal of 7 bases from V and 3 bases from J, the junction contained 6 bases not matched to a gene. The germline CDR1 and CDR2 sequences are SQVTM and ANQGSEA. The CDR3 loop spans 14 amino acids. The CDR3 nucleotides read TGCAGCGGCATAGCGGGGGGGCAGACAGATACGCAGTATTTT. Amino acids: CSGIAGGQTDTQYF.

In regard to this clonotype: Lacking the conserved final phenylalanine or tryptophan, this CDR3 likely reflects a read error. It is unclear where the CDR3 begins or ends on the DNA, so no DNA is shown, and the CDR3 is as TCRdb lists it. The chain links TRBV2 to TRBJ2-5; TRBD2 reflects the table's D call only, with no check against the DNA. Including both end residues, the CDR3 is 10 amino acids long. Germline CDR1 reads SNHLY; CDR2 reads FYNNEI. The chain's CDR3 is CASSPILLAG.

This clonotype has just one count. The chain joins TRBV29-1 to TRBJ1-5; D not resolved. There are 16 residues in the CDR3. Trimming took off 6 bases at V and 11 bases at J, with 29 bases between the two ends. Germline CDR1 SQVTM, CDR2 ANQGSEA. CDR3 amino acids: CSVTLTLAGVQETQHF. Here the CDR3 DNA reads TGCAGCGTCACCCTGACTTTGGCGGGAGTTCAAGAGACCCAGCATTTT.

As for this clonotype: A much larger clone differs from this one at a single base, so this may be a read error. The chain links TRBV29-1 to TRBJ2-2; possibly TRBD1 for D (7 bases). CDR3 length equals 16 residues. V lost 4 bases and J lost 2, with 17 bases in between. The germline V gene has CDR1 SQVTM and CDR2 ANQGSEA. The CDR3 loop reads CSVGGDSGSNTGELFF. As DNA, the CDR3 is TGCAGCGTTGGGGGGGACAGCGGGTCTAACACCGGGGAGCTGTTTTTT.

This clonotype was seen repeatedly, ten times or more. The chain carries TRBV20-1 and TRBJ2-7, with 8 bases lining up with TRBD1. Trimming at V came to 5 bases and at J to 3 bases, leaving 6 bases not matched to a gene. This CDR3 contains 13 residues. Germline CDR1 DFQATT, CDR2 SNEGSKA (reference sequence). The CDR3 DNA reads TGCAGTGCTCGCCCCGGGACAGGCTACGAGCAGTACTTC. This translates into CSARPGTGYEQYF.

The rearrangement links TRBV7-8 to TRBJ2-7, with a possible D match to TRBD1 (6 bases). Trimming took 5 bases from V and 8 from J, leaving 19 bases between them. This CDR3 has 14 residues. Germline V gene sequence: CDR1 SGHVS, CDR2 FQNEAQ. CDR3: CASSVGGLHYKQYF. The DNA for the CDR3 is TGTGCCAGCAGCGTAGGGGGATTACATTACAAGCAGTACTTC. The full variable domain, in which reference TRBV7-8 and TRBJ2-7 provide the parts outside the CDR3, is GAGVSQSPRYKVAKRGQDVALRCDPISGHVSLFWYQQALGQGPEFLTYFQNEAQLDKSGLPSDRFFAERPEGSVSTLKIQRTQQEDSAVYLCASSVGGLHYKQYFGPGTRLTVT.

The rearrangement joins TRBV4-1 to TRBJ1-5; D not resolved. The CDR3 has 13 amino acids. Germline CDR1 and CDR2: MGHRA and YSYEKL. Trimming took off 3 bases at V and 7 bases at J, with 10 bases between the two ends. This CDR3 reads CASSHERGQPQHF. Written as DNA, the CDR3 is TGCGCCAGCAGCCATGAACGCGGACAGCCCCAGCATTTT.

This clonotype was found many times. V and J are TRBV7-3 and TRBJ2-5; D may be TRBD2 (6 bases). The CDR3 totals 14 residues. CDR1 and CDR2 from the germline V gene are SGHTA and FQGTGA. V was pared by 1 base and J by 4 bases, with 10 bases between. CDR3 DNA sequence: TGTGCCAGCAGCTTAAGCGGCGGGACAGAGACCCAGTACTTC. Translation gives CASSLSGGTETQYF.

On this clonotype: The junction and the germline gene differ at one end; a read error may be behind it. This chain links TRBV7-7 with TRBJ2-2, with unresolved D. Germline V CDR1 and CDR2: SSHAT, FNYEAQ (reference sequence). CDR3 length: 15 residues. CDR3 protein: CASSLQTGHTGELFF. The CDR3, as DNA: TGTGCTAGCAGCTTACAGACGGGCCACACCGGGGAGCTGTTTTTT.

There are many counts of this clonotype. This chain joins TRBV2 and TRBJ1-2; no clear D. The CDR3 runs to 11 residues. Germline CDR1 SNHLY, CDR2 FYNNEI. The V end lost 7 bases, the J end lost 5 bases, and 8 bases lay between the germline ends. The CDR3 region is CASTAGYGYTF. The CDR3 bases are TGTGCCAGCACAGCGGGGTATGGCTACACCTTC.

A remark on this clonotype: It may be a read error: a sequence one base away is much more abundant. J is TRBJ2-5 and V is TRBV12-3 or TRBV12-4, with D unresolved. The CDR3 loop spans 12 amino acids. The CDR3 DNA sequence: TGTGCCAGCAGCATCGACGGAGAGACCCAGCACTTC. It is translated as CASSIDGETQHF.

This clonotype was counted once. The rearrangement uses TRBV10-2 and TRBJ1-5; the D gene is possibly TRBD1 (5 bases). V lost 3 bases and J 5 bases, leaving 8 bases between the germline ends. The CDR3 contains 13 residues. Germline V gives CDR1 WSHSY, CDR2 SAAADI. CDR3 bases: TGCGCCAGCAGTGACAGGGAGGATCAGCCCCAGCATTTT. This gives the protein CASSDREDQPQHF.

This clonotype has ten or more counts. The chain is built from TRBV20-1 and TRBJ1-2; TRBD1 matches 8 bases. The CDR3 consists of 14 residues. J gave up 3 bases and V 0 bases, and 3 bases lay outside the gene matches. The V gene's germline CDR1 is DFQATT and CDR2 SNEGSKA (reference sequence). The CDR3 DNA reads TGCAGTGCTAGAGAGCTCAGGGGGCACTATGGCTACACCTTC. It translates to CSARELRGHYGYTF.

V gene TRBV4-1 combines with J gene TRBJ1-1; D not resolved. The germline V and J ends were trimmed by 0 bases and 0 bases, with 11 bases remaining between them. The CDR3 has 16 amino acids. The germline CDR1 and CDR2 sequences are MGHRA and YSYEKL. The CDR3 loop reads CASSQERNRMNTEAFF. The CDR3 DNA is TGCGCCAGCAGCCAAGAAAGGAATCGGATGAACACTGAAGCTTTCTTT.

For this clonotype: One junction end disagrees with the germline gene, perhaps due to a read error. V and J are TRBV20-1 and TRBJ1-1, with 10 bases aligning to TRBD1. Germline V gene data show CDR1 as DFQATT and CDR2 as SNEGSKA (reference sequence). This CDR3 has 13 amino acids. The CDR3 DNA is TGCAGTGCTCCCGGACAGGGGGGGACTGAAGCTCTCTTT. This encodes CSAPGQGGTEALF.

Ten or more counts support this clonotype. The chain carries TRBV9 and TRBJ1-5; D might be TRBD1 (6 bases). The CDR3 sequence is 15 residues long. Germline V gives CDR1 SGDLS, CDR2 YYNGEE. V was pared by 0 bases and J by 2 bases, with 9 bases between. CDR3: CASSVAGEGNQPQHF. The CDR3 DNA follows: TGTGCCAGCAGCGTAGCAGGGGAGGGCAATCAGCCCCAGCATTTT.